The 29 T cell receptor beta chains reported below all come from one sample, sequenced in a study of T cell repertoires in cytomegalovirus infection. TCRdb re-derived calls from the reads in MiXCR, one entry per CDR3 protein. The table has around 710,000 distinct CDR3 sequences, just under 30% seen once. These receptors have no identified antigens. Material: cultured CD8+ T cells from PBMCs, obtained from culture after CMV antigen stimulation. The receptors originated from a human donor in good health (CMV status not recorded). Some clones in this sample may be carry-over from other donors' samples.

CDR3 nucleotide sequence: TGTGCCATCAGTGAGAGGGGTGAATTGACTGAAGCTTTCTTT. Translation gives CAISERGELTEAFF. This chain joins TRBV10-3 and TRBJ1-1; the D gene is possibly TRBD1 (5 bases). This CDR3 spans 14 amino acids. CDR1 is ENHRY, CDR2 SYGVKD, per germline. Trimming took off 2 bases at V and 5 bases at J, with 12 bases between the two ends.

The genes are TRBV12-3 or TRBV12-4 and TRBJ2-7; 10 bases are a match to TRBD2. The CDR3 is 14 residues long. The ends lost 5 bases at V and 0 bases at J; junction bases unmatched: 1. CDR3 loop: CASSRLAGSYEQYF. DNA of the CDR3: TGTGCCAGCAGTAGACTAGCGGGCTCCTACGAGCAGTACTTC.

V and J are TRBV5-6 and TRBJ1-5; D not certain. The CDR3 is 15 residues long. V was pared by 1 base and J by 4 bases, with 12 bases between. Germline V gene data show CDR1 as SGHDT and CDR2 as YYEEEE. CDR3 in DNA: TGTGCCAGCAGCTTGTTGCGGGTTGCAAATCAGCCCCAGCATTTT. Protein sequence: CASSLLRVANQPQHF.

The chain has TRBV7-6 and TRBJ2-3, with D possibly being TRBD1 (6 bases). Looked up from germline, CDR1 is SGHVS and CDR2 is FNYEAQ. V lost 5 bases to trimming and J lost 3 bases, with 24 bases between them. CDR3 length: 18 residues. Here the CDR3 DNA reads TGTGCCAGCAGCCCATCCACCACAGGGTCCGTCCGAACAGATACGCAGTATTTT. Translating it yields CASSPSTTGSVRTDTQYF.

In regard to this clonotype: At one end the junction does not follow the germline gene, possibly because of a read error. The chain has TRBV12-3 or TRBV12-4 and TRBJ2-1; 7 bases line up with TRBD2. CDR3 length equals 15 residues. The CDR3 DNA follows: TGTGCCGGCAGTCCCCTTGGGGGGGGGACCAATGAGCAGTTCTTC. Protein sequence: CAGSPLGGGTNEQFF.

This clonotype was seen a handful of times. The rearrangement uses TRBV7-6 and TRBJ2-3, with TRBD1 as a possible D gene (6 bases). V dropped 1 base and J dropped 2 bases, with 13 bases sitting between them. CDR1 is SGHVS, CDR2 FNYEAQ, per germline. The CDR3 contains 16 residues. The CDR3 protein is CASSLGGHGFTDTQYF. The CDR3 DNA reads TGTGCCAGCAGCTTAGGGGGACACGGATTCACAGATACGCAGTATTTT.

The chain is built from TRBV6-1 and TRBJ2-1; no clear D. V was pared by 4 bases and J by 11 bases, with 9 bases between. This CDR3 contains 11 residues. In germline, CDR1 is MNHNS, CDR2 SASEGT. This CDR3 reads CASSVKTKQFF. CDR3 sequence (DNA): TGTGCCAGCAGTGTCAAGACCAAGCAGTTCTTC.

This clonotype showed up just a few times. The V call is TRBV9, the J call TRBJ1-6, with D possibly matching TRBD1 (6 bases). The V end lost 0 bases, the J end lost 3 bases, and 16 bases lay between the germline ends. Germline CDR1 reads SGDLS; CDR2 reads YYNGEE. The CDR3 is 18 amino acids. The CDR3 sequence: CASSVAPDQTGYNSPLHF. As DNA, the CDR3 is TGTGCCAGCAGCGTAGCTCCCGACCAGACAGGCTATAATTCACCCCTCCACTTT.

The genes are TRBV7-2 and TRBJ2-4, with D possibly called TRBD1 or TRBD2 (5 bases each). V gave up 6 bases and J gave up 5 bases, with 17 bases separating them. The CDR3 is made up of 15 amino acids. Germline CDR1 and CDR2: SGHTA and FQGNSA. As DNA, the CDR3 is TGTGCCAGCAGACTAGAGGCTGGGACCCAAAACATTCAGTACTTC. This sequence encodes CASRLEAGTQNIQYF.

V gene TRBV4-2 combines with J gene TRBJ2-7; possible D gene TRBD1, 6 bases. The CDR3 length is 13 residues. V lost 1 base and J 5 bases, leaving 9 bases between the germline ends. The germline CDR1 and CDR2 sequences are LGHNA and YNFKEQ. The CDR3: CASSQGNRDEQYV. The CDR3 DNA sequence: TGTGCCAGCAGCCAAGGGAACAGGGACGAGCAGTACGTC.

The count of this clonotype is one. The rearrangement links TRBV7-2 to TRBJ1-2; 7 bases match TRBD1. Germline loops: CDR1 SGHTA, CDR2 FQGNSA. Unmatched junction bases numbered 13, after V lost 5 bases and J lost 4 bases. The CDR3 covers 16 residues. DNA for the CDR3: TGTGCCAGCAGCCCAAAGCCAGGGGGTGTGGGCTATGGCTACACCTTC. Translation gives CASSPKPGGVGYGYTF.

The chain combines TRBV27 with TRBJ2-7; 10 nucleotides match TRBD1. This CDR3 region has 15 residues. The junction had 5 bases not matched to a gene; V was cut back by 4 bases and J by 2 bases. CDR1 MNHEY and CDR2 SMNVEV come from the germline V gene (reference sequence). The CDR3 protein is CASSSDRGAAYEQYF. CDR3 sequence (DNA): TGTGCCAGCAGTTCGGACAGGGGGGCAGCCTACGAGCAGTACTTC.

V is TRBV11-2 and J is TRBJ2-1; D is undetermined. V lost 5 bases to trimming and J lost 10 bases, with 18 bases between them. The CDR3 sequence is 14 residues long. Germline CDR1 is SGHAT and CDR2 is FQNNGV. Here the CDR3 reads CASSLRHGGWEQFF. Written as DNA, the CDR3 is TGTGCCAGCAGCCTACGGCACGGCGGATGGGAGCAGTTCTTC.

This clonotype showed up just a few times. The rearrangement joins TRBV19 to TRBJ2-1; D is unresolved. The CDR3 consists of 14 residues. The V gene's germline CDR1 is LNHDA and CDR2 SQIVND (reference sequence). The germline V and J ends were trimmed by 3 bases and 1 base, with 7 bases remaining between them. CDR3 region: CASSISASYNEQFF. The CDR3 DNA sequence: TGTGCCAGTAGTATTTCCGCATCCTACAATGAGCAGTTCTTC.

This rearrangement joins TRBV19 to TRBJ1-2, with TRBD1 matching 7 bases. Germline V gene lookup returns CDR1 LNHDA and CDR2 SQIVND (reference sequence). The CDR3 runs 14 residues. V was clipped by 7 bases and J by 12 bases; unmatched bases: 17. The CDR3 sequence is CASTPTGRGGRNTF. The CDR3 coding sequence is TGTGCCAGTACCCCGACAGGGAGAGGGGGTCGAAACACCTTC.

This clonotype turned up a few times. This sequence joins TRBV6-2 or TRBV6-3 and TRBJ2-2; D is perhaps TRBD1 or TRBD2 (5 bases each). This CDR3 region has 14 residues. Between the trimmed V and J ends, which lost 8 bases and 0 bases, there was a span of 10 bases. Germline values: CDR1 MNHEY, CDR2 SVGEGT. The CDR3 sequence: CASLRGPNTGELFF. DNA of the CDR3: TGTGCCAGCCTTCGGGGACCGAACACCGGGGAGCTGTTTTTT.

This clonotype appeared a few times. V gene TRBV6-5 combines with J gene TRBJ2-7, with D tentatively TRBD2 (5 bases). The V and J ends lost 2 bases and 4 bases respectively, with 18 bases between them. The CDR3 is 16 residues long. In germline, CDR1 is MNHEY, CDR2 SVGAGI. Here the CDR3 DNA reads TGTGCCAGCAGTTACGGAGCGGCAGGACCGCCTTACGAGCAGTACTTC. It is translated as CASSYGAAGPPYEQYF.

The chain employs TRBV12-5 and TRBJ2-3; 9 nucleotides agree with TRBD2. Germline V lookup: CDR1 LGHNT, CDR2 FRNRAP. The J segment lost 2 bases and the V segment lost 5 bases, leaving 14 bases of the junction unmatched. The CDR3 has 18 amino acids. The CDR3 region is CASGAGGGSGVTTDTQYF. CDR3 bases: TGTGCTAGTGGTGCGGGGGGGGGCAGTGGTGTTACCACAGATACGCAGTATTTT. The complete variable domain, with remaining parts taken from reference TRBV12-5 and TRBJ2-3, reads DARVTQTPRHKVTEMGQEVTMRCQPILGHNTVFWYRQTMMQGLELLAYFRNRAPLDDSGMPKDRFSAEMPDATLATLKIQPSEPRDSAVYFCASGAGGGSGVTTDTQYFGPGTRLTVL.

The chain links TRBV10-3 to TRBJ2-1, with D unresolved. CDR1 is ENHRY and CDR2 is SYGVKD in the germline V gene. V was pared by 10 bases and J by 8 bases, with 18 bases between. The CDR3 length is 13 residues. CDR3 sequence reads: CATTSPLVDEQFF. Written as DNA, the CDR3 is TGTGCCACCACCTCACCTCTGGTTGATGAGCAGTTCTTC.

The chain combines TRBV4-3 with TRBJ1-4, with D maybe TRBD1 (5 bases). The length of the CDR3 is 18 residues. The germline V gene has CDR1 LGHNA and CDR2 YSLEER. The V end lost 0 bases, the J end lost 7 bases, and 21 bases lay between the germline ends. The CDR3 here is CASSQDPPLTGEGEKLFF. DNA for the CDR3: TGCGCCAGCAGCCAAGATCCTCCTCTCACGGGGGAGGGTGAAAAACTGTTTTTT.

The chain is built from TRBV27 and TRBJ2-5, with 7 bases identical to TRBD1. The V gene's germline CDR1 is MNHEY and CDR2 SMNVEV (reference sequence). The CDR3 spans 14 residues. V gave up 3 bases and J gave up 5 bases; unmatched junction bases: 6. The CDR3 protein is CASSLGTAGETQYF. The CDR3 DNA is TGTGCCAGCAGTTTGGGGACAGCTGGGGAGACCCAGTACTTC.

This clonotype was counted only a few times. The rearrangement joins TRBV29-1 to TRBJ2-2; possibly TRBD1 or TRBD2 for D (5 bases each). V lost 4 bases to trimming and J lost 6 bases, with 6 bases between them. Germline V gene data show CDR1 as SQVTM and CDR2 as ANQGSEA. This CDR3 is built from 11 residues. The CDR3: CSVGGSGELFF. CDR3 DNA sequence: TGCAGCGTTGGGGGGTCCGGGGAGCTGTTTTTT.

The table lists this clonotype with a few counts. The rearrangement uses TRBV6-2 or TRBV6-3 and TRBJ2-2; no firm D call. Germline CDR1 and CDR2: MNHEY and SVGEGT. Trimming pared 0 bases from V and 6 bases from J, leaving 14 bases between. This CDR3 is 16 amino acids long. This CDR3 is CASSYSMTWVAGELFF. The CDR3, as DNA: TGTGCCAGCAGTTACTCCATGACGTGGGTCGCCGGGGAGCTGTTTTTT.

V usage is TRBV7-2 and J usage is TRBJ1-2, with unresolved D. The CDR3 loop spans 17 amino acids. Germline V gene sequence: CDR1 SGHTA, CDR2 FQGNSA. V was shortened by 2 bases and J by 0 bases, with 16 bases between the two germline ends. CDR3 residues: CASSLRGKALPNYGYTF. The CDR3 bases are TGTGCCAGCAGCTTAAGAGGGAAAGCCCTTCCTAACTATGGCTACACCTTC.

The chain joins TRBV7-9 to TRBJ1-2, with 10 bases lining up with TRBD1. With 6 bases clipped from V and 6 bases from J, the junction kept 10 bases outside the gene matches. This CDR3 spans 15 amino acids. Germline CDR1 is SEHNR and CDR2 is FQNEAQ (reference sequence). CDR3 residues: CASRRTSDRGNGYTF. The CDR3 nucleotides are TGTGCCAGCAGACGTACCTCGGACAGGGGGAATGGCTACACCTTC.

The chain uses TRBV12-5 and TRBJ1-1; D is unclear. The germline gives CDR1 LGHNT, CDR2 FRNRAP. Trimming removed 0 bases from V and 1 base from J, with 3 bases in between. This CDR3 comprises 13 residues. This CDR3 is CASGLVQNTEAFF. CDR3 DNA sequence: TGTGCTAGTGGTTTGGTCCAGAACACTGAAGCTTTCTTT.

This clonotype has just one count. The genes are TRBV27 and TRBJ2-7; 7 positions agree with TRBD1. J lost 3 bases, V lost 3 bases, and 2 bases had no gene match. Germline V CDR1 and CDR2: MNHEY, SMNVEV (reference sequence). This CDR3 has 13 amino acids. CDR3 bases: TGTGCCAGCAGTTTGGACAGGTACTACGAGCAGTACTTC. This encodes CASSLDRYYEQYF.

The V gene is TRBV20-1, the J gene TRBJ1-5, with 7 bases identical to TRBD1. The length of the CDR3 is 15 residues. Losses at the gene ends were 5 bases for V and 0 bases for J; bases not matched to a gene: 7. In germline, CDR1 is DFQATT, CDR2 SNEGSKA (reference sequence). CDR3 DNA sequence: TGCAGTGCTTGGGACAGATTCAATAGCAATCAGCCCCAGCATTTT. This sequence encodes CSAWDRFNSNQPQHF.

This clonotype was picked up a small number of times. CDR3 DNA: TGCGCCAGCAGCTTGGAATGGGGCAGGAGCACAGATACGCAGTATTTT. Amino acid sequence: CASSLEWGRSTDTQYF. The chain carries TRBV5-1 and TRBJ2-3; D is possibly TRBD1 (5 bases). Germline loops: CDR1 SGHRS, CDR2 YFSETQ. The CDR3 totals 16 residues. V was clipped by 0 bases and J by 0 bases, with 11 bases between them. Variable domain in full (rest from reference TRBV5-1 and TRBJ2-3): KAGVTQTPRYLIKTRGQQVTLSCSPISGHRSVSWYQQTPGQGLQFLFEYFSETQRNKGNFPGRFSGRQFSNSRSEMNVSTLELGDSALYLCASSLEWGRSTDTQYFGPGTRLTVL.